This TCR beta chain was found in a study of blood T cell repertoires in COVID-19. Study-wide context: Whether acute or convalescent, the COVID-19 samples came from the United States, Italy and Spain. PBMCs, B-cell-depleted T cells, or T cells provided the cDNA or gDNA that made up the material.

The CDR3 length is 12 residues. CDR1 is MNHEY, CDR2 SVGAGI, per germline. The ends were cut back, 10 bases at V and 7 bases at J, with 11 bases in the middle. The sample holds one count of this clone. In the original workflow: Amplification of reference gene primers provided the estimated nucleated cell counts. Profiled with immunoSEQ multiplex PCR; TCRdb holds only in-frame clones, not every one. The V and J calls and clone size are taken from that table; D and trimming were inferred from the DNA. The profile covers 180,000 or so clones, with about 85% appearing a single time and about 9.4% taken by the ten largest.

The sequenced sample consisted of peripheral blood. V and J are TRBV6-5 and TRBJ1-6, with D perhaps TRBD1 (6 bases). The TCR comes from a woman aged 80 or over with acute or convalescent COVID-19. The CDR3 coding sequence is TGTGCCACCTTAACAGGGAATTCACCCCTCCACTTT. Encoded protein: CATLTGNSPLHF.